These 24 T cell receptor beta chains were sequenced from one sample in a study of early T cells in non-severe SARS-CoV-2 infection. One entry per CDR3 protein, called by TCRdb with MiXCR from the 5' RACE reads. The sample records more than 40,000 distinct CDR3 sequences, under 4.5% being singletons. The sequenced material came from whole blood. The receptors stem from an adult who was a healthcare worker with PCR-confirmed SARS-CoV-2 infection or an uninfected control (not recorded which).

This clonotype was found many times. The CDR3 loop reads CAWRSNTEAFF. The CDR3 nucleotides read TGTGCCTGGAGGTCGAACACTGAAGCTTTCTTT. The rearrangement links TRBV30 to TRBJ1-1; no clear D gene. CDR1 GTSNPN and CDR2 SVGIG come from the germline V gene (reference sequence). Trimming left V 3 bases short and J 1 base short, with 3 bases between. This CDR3 has 11 residues.

This clonotype showed up many times. The chain combines TRBV12-3 or TRBV12-4 with TRBJ1-1; TRBD1 might be the D (5 bases). The V end was cut by 1 base, the J end by 8 bases, with 17 bases between. The CDR3 extends over 15 amino acids. CDR3 residues: CASSLGAGRAPEAFF. CDR3 nucleotide sequence: TGTGCCAGCAGTTTAGGAGCGGGCAGGGCCCCCGAAGCTTTCTTT.

Ten or more counts support this clonotype. The chain combines TRBV10-2 with TRBJ2-2; TRBD1 might be the D (6 bases). Trimming removed 4 bases from V and 2 bases from J, with 8 bases in between. The CDR3 spans 14 residues. CDR1 is WSHSY, CDR2 SAAADI, per germline. This CDR3 reads CASSVGTNTGELFF. For the CDR3, the DNA is TGCGCCAGCAGTGTCGGGACAAACACCGGGGAGCTGTTTTTT.

This clonotype was observed at least ten times. The chain carries TRBV7-9 and TRBJ2-1; TRBD2 agrees at 9 bases. This CDR3 contains 16 residues. CDR1 SEHNR and CDR2 FQNEAQ come from the germline V gene (reference sequence). Trimming removed 2 bases from V and 3 bases from J; junction bases left unmatched: 5. The DNA for the CDR3 is TGTGCCAGCAGCTTACAAGCGGGAGGAATCTACAATGAGCAGTTCTTC. It translates to CASSLQAGGIYNEQFF.

This clonotype has at least ten counts. The rearrangement joins TRBV6-5 to TRBJ2-1; TRBD2 matches 8 bases. In germline, CDR1 is MNHEY, CDR2 SVGAGI. The CDR3 is 18 residues long. V lost 11 bases and J lost 0; bases outside the gene matches: 18. The CDR3 reads CAVRGPSGRFLSYNEQFF. CDR3 nucleotide sequence: TGTGCCGTTAGAGGGCCTAGCGGGCGCTTCCTCTCCTACAATGAGCAGTTCTTC.

This clonotype was seen at least ten times. One end of the junction does not line up with germline, which may come from a read error. V usage is TRBV20-1 and J usage is TRBJ2-3; D is undetermined. Germline V lookup: CDR1 DFQATT, CDR2 SNEGSKA (reference sequence). The CDR3 spans 11 residues. The DNA of the CDR3 is TGCAGTGCCAGAGCTTGGGATACGCAGTATTTT. Amino acid sequence: CSARAWDTQYF.

This clonotype has at least ten counts. The chain links TRBV30 to TRBJ1-1; weak D call: TRBD1 (5 bases). Germline-derived CDR1 and CDR2 are GTSNPN and SVGIG (reference sequence). The V and J ends lost 8 bases and 3 bases respectively, with 10 bases between them. CDR3 length: 11 residues. The CDR3 loop is CAGGVHTEAFF. DNA of the CDR3: TGTGCCGGAGGGGTACACACTGAAGCTTTCTTT.

This clonotype was counted many times. The CDR3 DNA reads as TGTGCCAGCAGTCGGTTATTAGATCGTTACAATGAGCAGTTCTTC. Its translation: CASSRLLDRYNEQFF. This chain links TRBV6-6 with TRBJ2-1; no clear D gene. This CDR3 is 15 amino acids long. CDR1 is MNHNY and CDR2 is SVGAGI in the germline V gene (reference sequence). V lost 5 bases, J lost 4 bases, and 15 bases lay in between.

The gene calls are TRBV12-3 or TRBV12-4 and TRBJ1-3, with a tentative D call TRBD1 (6 bases). The CDR3 runs 15 residues. The V gene lost 6 bases and the J gene lost 0 bases, with 12 bases spanning the gap. CDR3 protein: CASSPGGISGNTIYF. CDR3 sequence (DNA): TGTGCCAGCAGCCCCGGGGGCATCTCTGGAAACACCATATATTTT.

This clonotype has a count of ten or more. J is TRBJ1-4 and V is TRBV9; TRBD1 matches 7 bases. The J segment lost 8 bases and the V segment lost 4 bases, leaving 8 bases of the junction unmatched. Germline V gene lookup returns CDR1 SGDLS and CDR2 YYNGEE. The length of the CDR3 is 14 residues. Here the CDR3 DNA reads TGTGCCAGCAGCAGCGGAGGGGGCTGGGAAAAACTGTTTTTT. Encoded protein: CASSSGGGWEKLFF.

This clonotype appeared many times. The CDR3 sequence is CASSPSGGLNYGYTF. The CDR3 nucleotides read TGTGCCAGCAGCCCTTCAGGGGGCCTAAACTATGGCTACACCTTC. The gene calls are TRBV7-3 and TRBJ1-2, with 8 positions matching TRBD1. Germline V gene lookup returns CDR1 SGHTA and CDR2 FQGTGA. Unmatched junction bases numbered 7, after V lost 5 bases and J lost 2 bases. The CDR3 runs to 15 residues.

Ten or more counts support this clonotype. The CDR3 DNA is TGCAGCGTTCGCCAGGAGAACGGGGAGCTGTTTTTT. Protein product: CSVRQENGELFF. The gene calls are TRBV29-1 and TRBJ2-2, with D hard to call. With 5 bases removed from V and 7 bases from J, the gap between germline ends came to 11 bases. Germline values: CDR1 SQVTM, CDR2 ANQGSEA. This CDR3 has 12 residues.

This clonotype was detected many times. This rearrangement joins TRBV7-9 to TRBJ2-5; D is possibly TRBD1 (5 bases). Germline V gene lookup returns CDR1 SEHNR and CDR2 FQNEAQ (reference sequence). The CDR3 is 14 amino acids. V lost 2 bases to trimming and J lost 5 bases, with 12 bases between them. DNA for the CDR3: TGTGCCAGCAGCTTACAGGGTTTTCACGAGACCCAGTACTTC. It translates to CASSLQGFHETQYF.

This chain connects TRBV20-1 to TRBJ2-1; no definite D call. The germline gives CDR1 DFQATT, CDR2 SNEGSKA (reference sequence). CDR3 length: 12 residues. V was cut by 2 bases and J by 6 bases, with 8 bases left in between. CDR3 protein: CSARLPSNEQFF. The CDR3 bases are TGCAGTGCTAGACTCCCTAGCAATGAGCAGTTCTTC.

This clonotype showed up many times. The V and J genes are TRBV7-8 and TRBJ2-1; D possibly uses TRBD1 or TRBD2 (6 bases each). V was clipped by 1 base and J by 8 bases, with 15 bases between them. Germline V gene lookup returns CDR1 SGHVS and CDR2 FQNEAQ. The length of the CDR3 is 15 residues. The CDR3 protein is CASSLDPRGGDEQFF. CDR3 nucleotides: TGTGCCAGCAGCTTAGATCCCAGGGGAGGCGATGAGCAGTTCTTC. The full variable domain, with the rest looked up from reference TRBV7-8 and TRBJ2-1, is GAGVSQSPRYKVAKRGQDVALRCDPISGHVSLFWYQQALGQGPEFLTYFQNEAQLDKSGLPSDRFFAERPEGSVSTLKIQRTQQEDSAVYLCASSLDPRGGDEQFFGPGTRLTVL.

This clonotype was counted a few times. The chain employs TRBV7-6 and TRBJ2-7; weak D call: TRBD2 (5 bases). CDR1 and CDR2 from the germline V gene are SGHVS and FNYEAQ. This CDR3 comprises 16 residues. The V gene lost 7 bases and the J gene lost 4 bases, with 23 bases spanning the gap. The CDR3 sequence is CASKGAGPLSGYEQYF. Here the CDR3 DNA reads TGTGCCAGCAAGGGCGCGGGCCCACTCTCTGGGTACGAGCAGTACTTC.

This clonotype has a handful of counts. The rearrangement joins TRBV20-1 to TRBJ1-6; D is perhaps TRBD1 (5 bases). Trimming shortened V by 6 bases and J by 1 base, and 19 bases separated the two germline ends. Germline CDR1 reads DFQATT; CDR2 reads SNEGSKA (reference sequence). The CDR3 consists of 17 residues. CDR3 sequence (DNA): TGCAGTGCCCCGGCAGGGAGGTATACATCCTATAATTCACCCCTCCACTTT. Translating gives CSAPAGRYTSYNSPLHF.

This clonotype came up many times. The rearrangement joins TRBV2 to TRBJ2-5; 7 nucleotides match TRBD1. The germline V gene has CDR1 SNHLY and CDR2 FYNNEI. The V gene end was trimmed by 5 bases and the J gene end by 4 bases; junction bases not matched to a gene: 19. This CDR3 comprises 18 residues. CDR3 sequence (DNA): TGTGCCAGCAGTCGTTTTAAGGGGACAGAAAGGCCGAGAGAGACCCAGTACTTC. Translation gives CASSRFKGTERPRETQYF.

Many counts were recorded for this clonotype. The rearrangement joins TRBV29-1 to TRBJ2-3; tentatively, D is TRBD2 (5 bases). The V gene lost 3 bases and the J gene lost 3 bases, with 16 bases spanning the gap. Per the germline V gene, CDR1 is SQVTM and CDR2 is ANQGSEA. The CDR3 sequence is 15 residues long. The CDR3 is CSVEGSRTTTDTQYF. DNA for the CDR3: TGCAGCGTTGAGGGGAGTAGGACGACGACAGATACGCAGTATTTT.

This clonotype was picked up a small number of times. The V gene is TRBV20-1, the J gene TRBJ1-2, with D perhaps TRBD1 (5 bases). Germline values: CDR1 DFQATT, CDR2 SNEGSKA (reference sequence). Deletions cut 2 bases from V and 7 bases from J, with 20 bases between. The length of the CDR3 is 15 residues. The DNA of the CDR3 is TGCAGTGCTAGACCTCCGGGACGGACTATGAGTGGCTACACCTTC. As protein: CSARPPGRTMSGYTF.

The gene calls are TRBV20-1 and TRBJ2-1; unclear D gene. Germline V CDR1 and CDR2: DFQATT, SNEGSKA (reference sequence). The CDR3 runs 11 residues. Trimming cost V 3 bases and J 7 bases, with 7 bases left between them. CDR3 residues: CSASILNEQFF. CDR3 bases: TGCAGTGCTAGCATTCTTAATGAGCAGTTCTTC.

This clonotype was counted at least ten times. The chain joins TRBV29-1 to TRBJ1-3; no firm D call. Germline CDR1 is SQVTM and CDR2 is ANQGSEA. The CDR3 runs to 14 residues. V shed 5 bases and J shed 2 bases, with 13 bases lying between them. CDR3 nucleotide sequence: TGCAGCGTTCTACACCCCAACGCTGGAAACACCATATATTTT. Encoded protein: CSVLHPNAGNTIYF.

The CDR3 DNA is TGTGCCAGCAGCGTCGCCAGGGGGCAGAGGACTGAAGCTTTCTTT. Amino acids: CASSVARGQRTEAFF. The V and J genes are TRBV7-9 and TRBJ1-1, with 8 bases matching TRBD1. The V gene's germline CDR1 is SEHNR and CDR2 FQNEAQ (reference sequence). V was clipped by 5 bases and J by 5 bases; unmatched bases: 10. CDR3 size: 15 residues. The variable domain in full, with the rest retrieved from reference TRBV7-9 and TRBJ1-1, is DTGVSQNPRHKITKRGQNVTFRCDPISEHNRLYWYRQTLGQGPEFLTYFQNEAQLEKSRLLSDRFSAERPKGSFSTLEIQRTEQGDSAMYLCASSVARGQRTEAFFGQGTRLTVV.

This clonotype was recorded at least ten times. The chain recombines TRBV5-1 with TRBJ2-1; 13 nucleotides line up with TRBD2. CDR3 length: 16 amino acids. The V and J ends lost 4 bases and 3 bases, in that order; junction bases with no gene match: 4. Germline V gene lookup returns CDR1 SGHRS and CDR2 YFSETQ. In DNA form, the CDR3 reads TGCGCCAGCAGCCTCCGACTAGCGGGGGGCTACAATGAGCAGTTCTTC. As protein: CASSLRLAGGYNEQFF.